One sample yielded the 22 T cell receptor beta chains listed below, sequenced in a study of cytomegalovirus exposure and HLA in healthy donors (dated by TCRdb to the late 2010s). Library preparation was by the immunoSEQ multiplex PCR assay. TCRdb mirrors the immuneACCESS table, restricted to in-frame sequences. Some clones are absent from its copies; in checked studies, under half trace to an unresolved V gene, and the reason for the others is unknown. The sample profile shows 150,000 to 200,000 clones; around 86% of them were found once. Together, the top ten hold 2% to 3% of the sample. Sequencing was performed on PBMCs. The receptors shown here come from a man aged 18 to 29 in good health and CMV-seropositive.

To note about this clone: At the DNA level, this CDR3 is encoded by other sequences in the same sample as well. V usage is TRBV4-3 and J usage is TRBJ1-3; D call uncertain. The CDR3 spans 15 residues. Germline V gives CDR1 LGHNA, CDR2 YSLEER. Trimming took off 0 bases at V and 0 bases at J, with 6 bases between the two ends. The CDR3 loop is CASSQDVSSGNTIYF. In DNA, the CDR3 is TGCGCCAGCAGCCAAGACGTGTCCTCTGGAAACACCATATATTTT.

This chain joins TRBV27 and TRBJ2-6, with TRBD1 matching 9 bases. The germline V gene has CDR1 MNHEY and CDR2 SMNVEV (reference sequence). Trimming removed 6 bases from V and 2 bases from J; junction bases left unmatched: 11. The CDR3 has 18 amino acids. The CDR3: CASSSTGTGKAGANVLTF. The CDR3, as DNA: TGTGCCAGCAGCTCTACCGGGACAGGGAAAGCTGGGGCCAACGTCCTGACTTTC.

This chain links TRBV6-5 with TRBJ1-5; no clear D gene. V lost 6 bases and J lost 4, with 7 bases in between. The CDR3 runs 12 residues. Germline V gene lookup returns CDR1 MNHEY and CDR2 SVGAGI. The CDR3 protein is CASSLPNQPQHF. For the CDR3, the DNA is TGTGCCAGCAGCCTCCCTAATCAGCCCCAGCATTTT.

The chain uses TRBV11-3 and TRBJ2-5; 12 bases fit TRBD1. The CDR3 is 16 residues long. V shed 5 bases and J 1 base; nucleotides not matched to a gene: 5. Germline CDR1 SGHNT, CDR2 YENEEA. The CDR3 here is CASSGAGQGAQETQYF. The DNA of the CDR3 is TGTGCCAGCAGCGGCGCGGGACAGGGGGCCCAAGAGACCCAGTACTTC. The complete variable domain, with remaining parts taken from reference TRBV11-3 and TRBJ2-5, reads EAGVVQSPRYKIIEKKQPVAFWCNPISGHNTLYWYLQNLGQGPELLIRYENEEAVDDSQLPKDRFSAERLKGVDSTLKIQPAELGDSAVYLCASSGAGQGAQETQYFGPGTRLLVL.

This rearrangement joins TRBV6-1 to TRBJ1-3; tentative D call: TRBD1 (6 bases). The CDR3 sequence is 14 residues long. Trimming cost V 7 bases and J 4 bases, with 14 bases left between them. The V gene's germline CDR1 is MNHNS and CDR2 SASEGT. CDR3: CASTGAISGNTIYF. As DNA, the CDR3 is TGTGCCAGCACAGGGGCAATATCGGGAAACACCATATATTTT.

The chain carries TRBV2 and TRBJ2-5, with 10 bases lining up with TRBD2. Germline assignment: CDR1 SNHLY and CDR2 FYNNEI. This CDR3 region has 13 residues. Unmatched junction bases numbered 6, after V lost 10 bases and J lost 4 bases. Here the CDR3 reads CAIVAGGRETQYF. The CDR3 bases are TGTGCCATCGTAGCGGGAGGAAGAGAGACCCAGTACTTC. Variable domain in full (rest from reference TRBV2 and TRBJ2-5): EPEVTQTPSHQVTQMGQEVILRCVPISNHLYFYWYRQILGQKVEFLVSFYNNEISEKSEIFDDQFSVERPDGSNFTLKIRSTKLEDSAMYFCAIVAGGRETQYFGPGTRLLVL.

The table lists this clone with a count of one. This sequence joins TRBV27 and TRBJ2-1; the match to TRBD2 covers 8 bases. The length of the CDR3 is 15 residues. V was pared by 4 bases and J by 7 bases, with 9 bases of the junction left unmatched. Looked up from germline, CDR1 is MNHEY and CDR2 is SMNVEV (reference sequence). As DNA, the CDR3 is TGTGCCAGCAGTTCGCAAGCGGGAGCTTATAATGAGCAGTTCTTC. Amino acid sequence: CASSSQAGAYNEQFF.

This clone has just a few counts. This chain joins TRBV11-1 and TRBJ2-7; 8 bases map to TRBD2. Per germline, CDR1 SGHAT and CDR2 FQDESV (reference sequence). The CDR3 runs to 16 residues. V was clipped by 1 base and J by 0 bases; unmatched bases: 5. The CDR3, as DNA: TGTGCCAGCAGCTTAGTCTCTAGCGGGTTCTCCTACGAGCAGTACTTC. Amino acid sequence: CASSLVSSGFSYEQYF.

The rearrangement links TRBV7-3 to TRBJ2-3; 9 positions match TRBD2. The trim removed 2 bases at V and 4 bases at J, leaving 7 bases unmatched. The CDR3 sequence is 16 residues long. CDR1 is SGHTA and CDR2 is FQGTGA in the germline V gene. In DNA form, the CDR3 reads TGTGCCAGCAGCTTATTTCCGGCGGGGGGGCCAGATACGCAGTATTTT. This sequence encodes CASSLFPAGGPDTQYF.

This chain joins TRBV5-1 and TRBJ2-1; possibly TRBD1 for D (6 bases). Germline V CDR1 and CDR2: SGHRS, YFSETQ. V dropped 4 bases and J dropped 2 bases, with 16 bases sitting between them. The CDR3 extends over 16 amino acids. DNA of the CDR3: TGCGCCAGCAGCCAACGGACAGCCGAAACCTACAATGAGCAGTTCTTC. Protein sequence: CASSQRTAETYNEQFF. The variable domain in full, completed from reference TRBV5-1 and TRBJ2-1, reads KAGVTQTPRYLIKTRGQQVTLSCSPISGHRSVSWYQQTPGQGLQFLFEYFSETQRNKGNFPGRFSGRQFSNSRSEMNVSTLELGDSALYLCASSQRTAETYNEQFFGPGTRLTVL.

The rearrangement joins TRBV20-1 to TRBJ1-1; a possible D gene is TRBD1 (6 bases). The germline V gene encodes CDR1 DFQATT and CDR2 SNEGSKA (reference sequence). The CDR3 sequence is 11 residues long. V dropped 3 bases and J dropped 11 bases, with 13 bases sitting between them. The CDR3 region has the DNA TGCAGTGCTAGGGGGGGGCGAGGGGCTTTCTTT. Protein sequence: CSARGGRGAFF.

The rearrangement uses TRBV27 and TRBJ2-1; D is ambiguous. Trimming cost V 6 bases and J 6 bases, with 18 bases left between them. The length of the CDR3 is 15 residues. Germline values: CDR1 MNHEY, CDR2 SMNVEV (reference sequence). CDR3 DNA: TGTGCCAGCAGCCAGATCGTATCGGAGTTCAATGAGCAGTTCTTC. Translation gives CASSQIVSEFNEQFF.

The chain carries TRBV4-1 and TRBJ1-5; D unresolved. The CDR3 is 17 amino acids. The ends were cut back, 1 base at V and 3 bases at J, with 16 bases in the middle. Germline CDR1 reads MGHRA; CDR2 reads YSYEKL. CDR3 nucleotide sequence: TGCGCCAGCAGCCAAGGTGCCGACCGGGGTCTCAATCAGCCCCAGCATTTT. The encoded protein is CASSQGADRGLNQPQHF.

This chain uses TRBV10-3 with TRBJ2-1, with unresolved D. The ends were cut back, 5 bases at V and 7 bases at J, with 18 bases in the middle. The CDR3 covers 15 residues. Germline values: CDR1 ENHRY, CDR2 SYGVKD. The chain's CDR3 is CAISKALVGGNEQFF. For the CDR3, the DNA is TGTGCCATCAGTAAAGCGCTAGTAGGTGGTAATGAGCAGTTCTTC.

This chain uses TRBV9 with TRBJ1-2; perhaps TRBD1 as D (5 bases). V lost 6 bases, J lost 8 bases, and 17 bases lay in between. This CDR3 has 13 residues. CDR1 is SGDLS and CDR2 is YYNGEE in the germline V gene. In DNA form, the CDR3 reads TGTGCCAGCAAGCGGGGCGGACTAGAGGGCTACACCTTC. This codes for CASKRGGLEGYTF.

The CDR3 DNA reads TGTGCCGGAACTTATGGGGCAGACAAAAACATTCAGTACTTC. Protein product: CAGTYGADKNIQYF. The chain recombines TRBV19 with TRBJ2-4; D is possibly TRBD1 (5 bases). CDR1 and CDR2 from the germline V gene are LNHDA and SQIVND (reference sequence). This CDR3 comprises 14 residues. Trimming shortened V by 11 bases and J by 3 bases, and 17 bases separated the two germline ends.

The chain is built from TRBV5-1 and TRBJ1-3, with TRBD1 matching over 8 bases. Germline values: CDR1 SGHRS, CDR2 YFSETQ. The V and J ends lost 4 bases and 4 bases, in that order; junction bases with no gene match: 7. The CDR3 totals 15 residues. The CDR3 reads CASSPRTGQGNTIYF. The CDR3 coding sequence is TGCGCCAGCAGCCCACGGACAGGGCAGGGAAACACCATATATTTT.

The genes are TRBV28 and TRBJ2-7; the D gene is possibly TRBD1 (5 bases). The V end was cut by 5 bases, the J end by 6 bases, with 8 bases between. The CDR3 has 11 amino acids. CDR1 and CDR2 from the germline V gene are MDHEN and SYDVKM. CDR3 residues: CASSLGVEQYF. The DNA of the CDR3 is TGTGCCAGCAGTCTAGGGGTCGAGCAGTACTTC.

The CDR3 sequence: CASSQGYTEAFF. The CDR3 DNA reads TGCGCCAGCAGCCAGGGGTACACTGAAGCTTTCTTT. The chain couples TRBV5-1 to TRBJ1-1; the D gene is possibly TRBD1 (6 bases). V was pared by 4 bases and J by 3 bases, with 7 bases between. CDR3 length: 12 amino acids. CDR1 is SGHRS and CDR2 is YFSETQ in the germline V gene.

The chain recombines TRBV13 with TRBJ2-3, with D possibly TRBD2 on 6 matching bases. The V and J ends lost 5 bases and 0 bases respectively, with 12 bases between them. Germline V gene sequence: CDR1 PRHDT, CDR2 FYEKMQ (reference sequence). This CDR3 contains 15 residues. The CDR3 coding sequence is TGTGCCAGCAGCACCGGGGGAGCTAGCACAGATACGCAGTATTTT. Its protein product is CASSTGGASTDTQYF.

The chain has TRBV6-5 and TRBJ2-3, with no clear D. Trimming stripped 0 bases from V and 4 bases from J, with 14 bases between. The CDR3 spans 16 residues. Germline loops: CDR1 MNHEY, CDR2 SVGAGI. The chain's CDR3 is CASSYSDTLGADTQYF. The DNA of the CDR3 is TGTGCCAGCAGTTACTCAGACACCCTTGGCGCAGATACGCAGTATTTT.

This chain links TRBV5-8 with TRBJ1-1; D is ambiguous. Germline V gene lookup returns CDR1 SGHTS and CDR2 YDEGEE. Trimming removed 4 bases at V and 1 base at J, with 11 bases between. This CDR3 comprises 14 residues. The DNA for the CDR3 is TGTGCCAGCAGCGACGGGAGGTGGAACACTGAAGCTTTCTTT. This translates into CASSDGRWNTEAFF.